The 28 T cell receptor beta chains reported below all come from one sample, sequenced in a study of cytomegalovirus exposure and HLA in healthy donors. The PCR had 60 Vbeta and 13 Jbeta primers. The table came from immunoSEQ multiplex PCR; TCRdb's copy has only in-frame clones and leaves some out. This sample has 150,000 or so clones, with around 72% found just once. Sequencing used PBMCs. Source of these receptors: a female donor in good health and CMV-seronegative.

This clone occurred once. This chain joins TRBV28 and TRBJ1-1, with TRBD1 matching over 9 bases. Germline values: CDR1 MDHEN, CDR2 SYDVKM. With V trimmed by 5 bases and J by 4 bases, 5 bases remained unmatched. This CDR3 has 14 amino acids. The CDR3 sequence is CASSIHRGRTEAFF. Here the CDR3 DNA reads TGTGCCAGCAGTATCCACAGGGGGCGCACTGAAGCTTTCTTT. Using reference TRBV28 and TRBJ1-1 for the parts outside the CDR3, the full variable domain is DVKVTQSSRYLVKRTGEKVFLECVQDMDHENMFWYRQDPGLGLRLIYFSYDVKMKEKGDIPEGYSVSREKKERFSLILESASTNQTSMYLCASSIHRGRTEAFFGQGTRLTVV.

In its sample, this clone was seen a few times. The V and J genes are TRBV6-1 and TRBJ2-1; D gene uncertain. V was cut by 0 bases and J by 0 bases, with 9 bases left in between. Germline V lookup: CDR1 MNHNS, CDR2 SASEGT. The CDR3 is 16 residues long. The CDR3 nucleotides read TGTGCCAGCAGTGAAGCAGCCGGCGGCTCCTACAATGAGCAGTTCTTC. Residues: CASSEAAGGSYNEQFF.

V and J are TRBV4-3 and TRBJ1-5, with D unclear. Trimming stripped 0 bases from V and 5 bases from J, with 5 bases between. Germline V lookup: CDR1 LGHNA, CDR2 YSLEER. There are 13 residues in the CDR3. CDR3 residues: CASSQEGDQPQHF. CDR3 bases: TGCGCCAGCAGCCAAGAGGGAGATCAGCCCCAGCATTTT.

The rearrangement links TRBV7-2 to TRBJ2-1; D unclear. Trimming took off 1 base at V and 7 bases at J, with 5 bases between the two ends. CDR3 length: 12 residues. The germline gives CDR1 SGHTA, CDR2 FQGNSA. The CDR3 is CASSLVANEQFF. The CDR3 bases are TGTGCCAGCAGCTTAGTAGCAAATGAGCAGTTCTTC. Full variable domain (remainder filled in from reference TRBV7-2 and TRBJ2-1): GAGVSQSPSNKVTEKGKDVELRCDPISGHTALYWYRQSLGQGLEFLIYFQGNSAPDKSGLPSDRFSAERTGGSVSTLTIQRTQQEDSAVYLCASSLVANEQFFGPGTRLTVL.

This chain links TRBV7-9 with TRBJ1-4, with 10 nucleotides matching TRBD1. Unmatched junction bases numbered 8, after V lost 5 bases and J lost 8 bases. The CDR3 runs 15 residues. CDR1 and CDR2 (germline): SEHNR, FQNEAQ (reference sequence). The CDR3 bases are TGTGCCAGCAGCGTCCGGACAGGGGGAAACGAAAAACTGTTTTTT. Protein sequence: CASSVRTGGNEKLFF.

This rearrangement joins TRBV7-8 to TRBJ2-6; 7 nucleotides agree with TRBD1. CDR1 is SGHVS and CDR2 is FQNEAQ in the germline V gene. The junction had 9 bases not matched to a gene; V was cut back by 1 base and J by 0 bases. There are 19 residues in the CDR3. The CDR3 DNA reads as TGTGCCAGCAGCTTAGACCCTGGACAGGTTTTCTCTGGGGCCAACGTCCTGACTTTC. Its protein is CASSLDPGQVFSGANVLTF.

The V call is TRBV7-9, the J call TRBJ1-2; D is perhaps TRBD1 (5 bases). V was pared by 5 bases and J by 4 bases, with 17 bases between. The V gene's germline CDR1 is SEHNR and CDR2 FQNEAQ (reference sequence). The CDR3 contains 15 residues. The CDR3 spells CASSPQGEGSYGYTF. CDR3 bases: TGTGCCAGCAGCCCTCAAGGGGAGGGCAGCTATGGCTACACCTTC. Based on the CDR3 plus reference TRBV7-9 and TRBJ1-2, the full variable domain is DTGVSQNPRHKITKRGQNVTFRCDPISEHNRLYWYRQTLGQGPEFLTYFQNEAQLEKSRLLSDRFSAERPKGSFSTLEIQRTEQGDSAMYLCASSPQGEGSYGYTFGSGTRLTVV.

The genes are TRBV27 and TRBJ1-4; 9 bases map to TRBD1. Germline V gene sequence: CDR1 MNHEY, CDR2 SMNVEV (reference sequence). V trimming: 3 bases; J trimming: 5 bases; junction bases outside the gene matches: 7. The CDR3 spans 16 residues. CDR3 sequence (DNA): TGTGCCAGCAGTTTCCGATGGGACAGGGCAAATGAAAAACTGTTTTTT. Protein: CASSFRWDRANEKLFF.

This chain uses TRBV27 with TRBJ2-3, with TRBD2 matching 16 bases. This CDR3 has 21 amino acids. Germline V gives CDR1 MNHEY, CDR2 SMNVEV (reference sequence). V was clipped by 4 bases and J by 2 bases; unmatched bases: 15. The DNA of the CDR3 is TGTGCCAGCAGTTCTCCGGCGGGAGGGACTAGCGGGGGGGGATCCACAGATACGCAGTATTTT. Translated: CASSSPAGGTSGGGSTDTQYF.

The V and J genes are TRBV7-8 and TRBJ2-1, with D tentatively TRBD2 (5 bases). The CDR3 sequence is 14 residues long. V was clipped by 3 bases and J by 10 bases, with 16 bases between them. Germline CDR1 reads SGHVS; CDR2 reads FQNEAQ. The CDR3, as DNA: TGTGCCAGCAGCTTCAGGACTCCGAAAACGGAGCAGTTCTTC. Its protein is CASSFRTPKTEQFF.

The chain employs TRBV7-2 and TRBJ1-1; TRBD1 is a possible D gene (5 bases). Deletions cut 1 base from V and 5 bases from J, with 8 bases between. The germline V gene has CDR1 SGHTA and CDR2 FQGNSA. There are 13 residues in the CDR3. The DNA of the CDR3 is TGTGCCAGCAGCTTAGGCAGGGAAACTGAAGCTTTCTTT. Protein sequence: CASSLGRETEAFF.

The chain links TRBV7-6 to TRBJ1-1, with D perhaps matching TRBD1 (5 bases). Trimming took off 2 bases at V and 1 base at J, with 8 bases between the two ends. This CDR3 contains 14 residues. Germline-derived CDR1 and CDR2 are SGHVS and FNYEAQ. DNA for the CDR3: TGTGCCAGCAGCTTAAGGGGTTCGAACACTGAAGCTTTCTTT. It yields the protein CASSLRGSNTEAFF. The variable domain in full, completed from reference TRBV7-6 and TRBJ1-1, reads GAGVSQSPRYKVTKRGQDVALRCDPISGHVSLYWYRQALGQGPEFLTYFNYEAQQDKSGLPNDRFSAERPEGSISTLTIQRTEQRDSAMYRCASSLRGSNTEAFFGQGTRLTVV.

This clone has only a few counts. The gene calls are TRBV4-1 and TRBJ1-5; 7 bases map to TRBD1. CDR1 and CDR2 from the germline V gene are MGHRA and YSYEKL. CDR3 length equals 16 residues. Trimming at V came to 4 bases and at J to 5 bases, leaving 11 bases not matched to a gene. As DNA, the CDR3 is TGCGCCAGCAGCCGTCAGACTGAAGGGGGCCATCAGCCCCAGCATTTT. Its protein is CASSRQTEGGHQPQHF.

The rearrangement links TRBV13 to TRBJ2-3; no definite D call. V lost 5 bases and J 8 bases, leaving 17 bases between the germline ends. CDR1 and CDR2 (germline): PRHDT, FYEKMQ (reference sequence). CDR3 length: 14 amino acids. CDR3: CASSPTMTPGTQYF. Here the CDR3 DNA reads TGTGCCAGCAGCCCGACAATGACCCCAGGTACGCAGTATTTT.

The sample holds a few counts of this clone. The chain employs TRBV5-1 and TRBJ2-2; D unclear. The V gene's germline CDR1 is SGHRS and CDR2 YFSETQ. V lost 6 bases to trimming and J lost 7 bases, with 19 bases between them. The CDR3 runs 15 residues. Here the CDR3 DNA reads TGCGCCAGCATCCTCAACCCAGGATCCGGCGGGGAGCTGTTTTTT. Its translation: CASILNPGSGGELFF.

This clone was seen more than once but under ten times. J is TRBJ2-3 and V is TRBV4-3; no firm D call. The CDR3 runs to 14 residues. Trimming took off 6 bases at V and 1 base at J, with 11 bases between the two ends. Germline V CDR1 and CDR2: LGHNA, YSLEER. In DNA form, the CDR3 reads TGCGCCAGCAGGGCACGCGAGGGCACAGATACGCAGTATTTT. Encoded protein: CASRAREGTDTQYF.

The rearrangement links TRBV25-1 to TRBJ2-7; D remains ambiguous. The CDR3 totals 12 residues. Germline values: CDR1 MGHDK, CDR2 SYGVNS. V lost 3 bases and J 2 bases, leaving 5 bases between the germline ends. In nucleotides, the CDR3 is TGTGCCAGCAGTGACGGAGCCTACGAGCAGTACTTC. This encodes CASSDGAYEQYF.

The gene calls are TRBV2 and TRBJ2-1; 7 bases align to TRBD1. CDR3 length: 16 residues. V dropped 6 bases and J dropped 8; count of bases not matched to a gene: 16. From germline, CDR1 is SNHLY and CDR2 FYNNEI. DNA for the CDR3: TGTGCCAGCAGCGTTCAGGGGGTACTAGGTCTCCATGAGCAGTTCTTC. The encoded protein is CASSVQGVLGLHEQFF. Full variable domain (rest looked up from reference TRBV2 and TRBJ2-1): EPEVTQTPSHQVTQMGQEVILRCVPISNHLYFYWYRQILGQKVEFLVSFYNNEISEKSEIFDDQFSVERPDGSNFTLKIRSTKLEDSAMYFCASSVQGVLGLHEQFFGPGTRLTVL.

This clone was counted only a few times. V usage is TRBV6-1 and J usage is TRBJ2-1, with D maybe TRBD2 (5 bases). The V and J ends lost 5 bases and 7 bases respectively, with 18 bases between them. Looked up from germline, CDR1 is MNHNS and CDR2 is SASEGT. CDR3 size: 15 residues. CDR3 DNA: TGTGCCAGCAGTCCTGGTGAGGGCCGAGGGAATGAGCAGTTCTTC. This translates into CASSPGEGRGNEQFF.

This chain connects TRBV4-1 to TRBJ2-7; TRBD2 aligns across 9 bases. J was trimmed by 7 bases and V by 2 bases; bases with no gene match: 6. This CDR3 is built from 14 residues. Looked up from germline, CDR1 is MGHRA and CDR2 is YSYEKL. CDR3 DNA: TGCGCCAGCAGCCAACCGGGACTAGCTGTGGAGCAGTACTTC. Its protein product is CASSQPGLAVEQYF.

Comments on this clone: This sample also contains other DNA sequences that code for the same CDR3. This chain links TRBV18 with TRBJ1-2; 9 bases are a match to TRBD1. The CDR3 extends over 15 amino acids. V trimming: 6 bases; J trimming: 4 bases; junction bases outside the gene matches: 9. Germline CDR1 is KGHSH and CDR2 is LQKENI. The DNA for the CDR3 is TGTGCCAGCTCGCCTTCGGGGGACAGGGCCTATGGCTACACCTTC. This encodes CASSPSGDRAYGYTF.

The count of this clone is one. The chain couples TRBV2 to TRBJ1-1; D is unresolved. Germline-derived CDR1 and CDR2 are SNHLY and FYNNEI. This CDR3 comprises 13 residues. The V and J ends lost 1 base and 5 bases respectively, with 8 bases between them. CDR3 DNA: TGTGCCAGCAGTGAAGGCAGAGGGACTGAAGCTTTCTTT. This sequence encodes CASSEGRGTEAFF.

The chain links TRBV6-5 to TRBJ2-7, with a tentative D call TRBD2 (5 bases). This CDR3 contains 15 residues. The germline V gene has CDR1 MNHEY and CDR2 SVGAGI. Trimming stripped 2 bases from V and 3 bases from J, with 14 bases between. CDR3: CASSYGGTGSYEQYF. CDR3 nucleotides: TGTGCCAGCAGTTACGGTGGCACGGGGAGCTACGAGCAGTACTTC.

J is TRBJ2-7 and V is TRBV18, with a tentative D call TRBD2 (7 bases). Trimming took off 3 bases at V and 7 bases at J, with 19 bases between the two ends. The CDR3 loop spans 15 amino acids. Per germline, CDR1 KGHSH and CDR2 LQKENI. CDR3 coding DNA: TGTGCCAGCTCACCCCGGGGAGGGGCGCAGGGGGAGCAGTACTTC. Translation gives CASSPRGGAQGEQYF.

V gene TRBV28 combines with J gene TRBJ1-5; D gene uncertain. The CDR3 is made up of 17 amino acids. Germline values: CDR1 MDHEN, CDR2 SYDVKM. Trimming took 5 bases from V and 0 from J, leaving 17 bases between them. In DNA form, the CDR3 reads TGTGCCAGCAGTCCCCTGTGGGGAGACCTTAGCAATCAGCCCCAGCATTTT. Translating it yields CASSPLWGDLSNQPQHF.

This chain joins TRBV19 and TRBJ1-1; D remains ambiguous. The CDR3 length is 15 residues. From germline, CDR1 is LNHDA and CDR2 SQIVND (reference sequence). Trimming shortened V by 1 base and J by 0 bases, and 9 bases separated the two germline ends. The CDR3: CASSIVSPVNTEAFF. CDR3 coding DNA: TGTGCCAGTAGTATAGTTAGTCCGGTGAACACTGAAGCTTTCTTT.

This chain uses TRBV6-5 with TRBJ1-1; 7 bases are shared with TRBD1. The CDR3 runs to 13 residues. Trimming took 1 base from V and 6 from J; bases not matched to a gene: 2. The V gene's germline CDR1 is MNHEY and CDR2 SVGAGI. Written as DNA, the CDR3 is TGTGCCAGCAGTTACTACAGGGGTTCTGAAGCTTTCTTT. Amino acids: CASSYYRGSEAFF.

The chain carries TRBV14 and TRBJ2-2; the match to TRBD2 covers 11 bases. V was pared by 5 bases and J by 1 base, with 3 bases of the junction left unmatched. The CDR3 runs 16 residues. Germline lookup yields CDR1 SGHDN and CDR2 FVKESK. CDR3 nucleotide sequence: TGTGCCAGCAGCTCGCTAGCGGGGGGGAACACCGGGGAGCTGTTTTTT. Protein: CASSSLAGGNTGELFF.